The rows below give T cell receptor beta chains drawn from one sample of a study of blood T cell repertoires in COVID-19. Libraries were prepared by immunoSEQ multiplex PCR; TCRdb keeps only in-frame clonotypes and omits some of them. Counted here are a few hundred thousand clones, 85% occurring once; the ten biggest clones make up 7.2%. Sequenced material: peripheral blood. These receptors came from a human donor in a cohort sampled during active COVID-19. Each CDR3 is given without its conserved first and last residue. Only some rows state a clone size, as once, few, many or a class for expanded clones.

CDR3aa: ASSLAGRTGELF
abundance: -
v_gene: TRBV10-2

CDR3aa: ASSVEGTGARGYT
abundance: -
v_gene: TRBV9

CDR3aa: ASSLTADSYEQY
abundance: -
v_gene: TRBV5-1

CDR3aa: SASTGQVGNTIY
abundance: -
v_gene: TRBV29-1

CDR3aa: SVGGGRASGNTIY
abundance: -
v_gene: TRBV29-1

CDR3aa: ASSVLAGTDTQY
abundance: -
v_gene: TRBV9

CDR3aa: ASSSVRSGTRDGYT
abundance: -
v_gene: TRBV5-5

CDR3aa: ASRHHRGRSTDTQY
abundance: once
v_gene: TRBV11-3

CDR3aa: ASSSIQNSFQETQY
abundance: once
v_gene: TRBV5-5

CDR3aa: ASSPDSNYGYT
abundance: -
v_gene: TRBV7-3

CDR3aa: SASRGTEAF
abundance: -
v_gene: TRBV20-1

CDR3aa: ASSSQAGDVEKLF
abundance: -
v_gene: TRBV5-4

CDR3aa: ASRPGTTYEQY
abundance: -
v_gene: TRBV6-5

CDR3aa: ASSAGTTSRGVNEQF
abundance: -
v_gene: TRBV9

CDR3aa: ASSWDRGRAEAF
abundance: once
v_gene: TRBV5-5

CDR3aa: ASSHLMGATDTQY
abundance: -
v_gene: TRBV6-5

CDR3aa: ASSVAGGIDTQY
abundance: -
v_gene: TRBV10-2

CDR3aa: ASSLDQDSPLH
abundance: -
v_gene: TRBV11-3

CDR3aa: ASSSRQVDSYNEQF
abundance: -
v_gene: TRBV5-4

CDR3aa: ASSFWQAGAGELF
abundance: -
v_gene: TRBV7-3

CDR3aa: ASSLTAVQPQH
abundance: -
v_gene: TRBV11-2

CDR3aa: ASAEGGTYEQY
abundance: -
v_gene: TRBV3-1/TRBV3-2

CDR3aa: ASSTGQAGYT
abundance: -
v_gene: TRBV6-5

CDR3aa: ASSLRQNTEAF
abundance: -
v_gene: TRBV12-3/TRBV12-4

CDR3aa: ASSGAGDQPQH
abundance: -
v_gene: TRBV19

CDR3aa: ATSDLGTGETDTQY
abundance: -
v_gene: TRBV24-1

CDR3aa: ASSPRAGSSYNEQF
abundance: -
v_gene: TRBV5-1

CDR3aa: ASSVSGGQGTYEQY
abundance: -
v_gene: TRBV7-3

CDR3aa: SADPGFGYT
abundance: -
v_gene: TRBV20-1